The TCR beta chain under discussion was sequenced for a study of radiotherapy plus CTLA-4 blockade in lung cancer. Study-wide results and limits: The best predictor of response was reported to be early blood T cell clone dynamics, with interferon-beta. Expansion of tumor-derived TCR clones was observed in blood after radiotherapy plus ipilimumab.

This CDR3 region has 15 residues. V lost 5 bases to trimming and J lost 1 base; unmatched junction nucleotides: 6. Germline V CDR1 and CDR2: MGHDK, SYGVNS. Sequencing was performed with immunoSEQ multiplex PCR; in TCRdb, only in-frame clones are kept and a portion is missing. The sample lists 55,000 to 65,000 clones; over 65% were seen once. This clone was seen only a few times. The antigen remains undetermined. The sample here was peripheral blood, taken from a patient treated with radiotherapy plus ipilimumab. This rearrangement joins TRBV25-1 to TRBJ2-7, with TRBD1 identical over 9 bases. This clonotype was obtained from a human donor with non-small cell lung cancer who had a partial response to radiotherapy plus ipilimumab. For the CDR3, the DNA is TGTGCCAGCAGTAGCCGGGACAGGGAATCCTACGAGCAGTACTTC. This translates into CASSSRDRESYEQYF.